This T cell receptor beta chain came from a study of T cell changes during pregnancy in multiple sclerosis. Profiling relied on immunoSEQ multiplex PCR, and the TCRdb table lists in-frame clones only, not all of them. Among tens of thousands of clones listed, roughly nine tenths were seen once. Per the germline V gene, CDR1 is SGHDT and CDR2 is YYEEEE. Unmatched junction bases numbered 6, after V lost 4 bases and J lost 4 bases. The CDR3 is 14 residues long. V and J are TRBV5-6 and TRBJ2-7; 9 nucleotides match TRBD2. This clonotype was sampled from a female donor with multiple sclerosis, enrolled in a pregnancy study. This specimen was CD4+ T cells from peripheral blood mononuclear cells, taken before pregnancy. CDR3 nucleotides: TGTGCCAGCAGCATTAGCGGGGGAAGGTACGAGCAGTACTTC. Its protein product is CASSISGGRYEQYF.